One T cell receptor (beta chain) is described in this entry. Its antigen is not yet known. Per-nucleotide qualities are absent, and no much larger clonotype sits a single base away. Each collaborating institution followed its own protocols to collect whole blood in K2EDTA tubes. For TCRbeta analysis, collaborators shipped samples in one of three forms: frozen whole blood, isolated PBMCs, or DNA extracted from either of those sample types. The immunoSEQ Assay, a bias-controlled multiplex PCR, was used to amplify TCRbeta CDR3 regions from genomic DNA. Regarding the original processing steps: Within the assay, amplification of reference gene primers was used to estimate how many nucleated cells each sample contained. Sequence reads were collapsed and filtered to measure the absolute abundance of every unique TCRbeta CDR3 rearrangement. For each sample, productive Simpson clonality was calculated as the square root of Simpson's diversity index over productive rearrangements. TCRdb holds this immuneACCESS table with in-frame rearrangements only. Some clones are missing; in checked studies, unresolved V genes explain under half, and the rest has no known cause. V and J calls and clone size are copied from that table; D and trimming were computed from the DNA. This sample lists about 73,000 clones; about 92% were detected once. In total, the top ten clones hold about 15% of the sample.

The sample belongs to a study of blood T cell repertoires in COVID-19 (TCRdb year 2020). In terms of the full investigation: Collaborator samples came from the United States, Italy and Spain and covered acute and convalescent phases of COVID-19. The material from the prospective study consisted of cDNA or gDNA derived from T cells, B-cell-depleted T cells, or PBMCs. Subjects who had been exposed to COVID-19, were actively infected with it, or had recovered from it provided the deeply sampled blood TCRbeta repertoires that made up the dataset. The repertoires were released in a freely available public database meant as a resource for research on the immune response to SARS-CoV-2. The samples were drawn from the first 160 participants of the ongoing ImmuneRACE study and from some 1,300 subjects provided by 6 global collaborators. Sample metadata almost always included a de-identified subject ID, COVID-19 status, age in years and sex. Where available, HLA class I and class II types were obtained from metadata supplied by the sample provider rather than from assay-based typing.

The research as a whole found: The quantity of clinical and demographic metadata differed by source and by participant and was supplied without curation.

Its CDR3 holds 15 amino acids, cysteine through phenylalanine. Here the CDR3 DNA is all that survives: 45 bases in frame from base 1. Looking up the germline V gene (reference sequence) yields CDR1 SGHKS and CDR2 YYEKEE. V is pruned by 0 bases and J by 4 bases, leaving 6 bases of the junction without a gene match. The chain is made from TRBV5-5 and TRBJ1-2, with 7 junctional bases fitting TRBD1. Sequenced: peripheral blood. The TCR comes from a woman of 80 years or more with active or convalescent COVID-19. The CDR3 in this case is CASSLAGGEGYGYTF. DNA sequence: TGTGCCAGCAGCTTGGCAGGGGGTGAAGGCTATGGCTACACCTTC.